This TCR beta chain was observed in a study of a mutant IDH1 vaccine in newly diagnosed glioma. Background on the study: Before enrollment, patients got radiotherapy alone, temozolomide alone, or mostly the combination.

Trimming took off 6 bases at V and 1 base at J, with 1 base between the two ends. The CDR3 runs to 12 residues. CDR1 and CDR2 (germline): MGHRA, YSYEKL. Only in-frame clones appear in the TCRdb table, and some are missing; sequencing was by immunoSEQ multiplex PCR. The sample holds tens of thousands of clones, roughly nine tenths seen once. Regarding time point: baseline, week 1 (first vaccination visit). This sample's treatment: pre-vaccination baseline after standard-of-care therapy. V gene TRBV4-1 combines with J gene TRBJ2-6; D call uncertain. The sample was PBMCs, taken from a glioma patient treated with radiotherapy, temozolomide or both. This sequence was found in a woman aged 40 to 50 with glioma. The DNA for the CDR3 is TGCGCCAGCAGGTCTGGGGCCAACGTCCTGACTTTC. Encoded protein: CASRSGANVLTF.